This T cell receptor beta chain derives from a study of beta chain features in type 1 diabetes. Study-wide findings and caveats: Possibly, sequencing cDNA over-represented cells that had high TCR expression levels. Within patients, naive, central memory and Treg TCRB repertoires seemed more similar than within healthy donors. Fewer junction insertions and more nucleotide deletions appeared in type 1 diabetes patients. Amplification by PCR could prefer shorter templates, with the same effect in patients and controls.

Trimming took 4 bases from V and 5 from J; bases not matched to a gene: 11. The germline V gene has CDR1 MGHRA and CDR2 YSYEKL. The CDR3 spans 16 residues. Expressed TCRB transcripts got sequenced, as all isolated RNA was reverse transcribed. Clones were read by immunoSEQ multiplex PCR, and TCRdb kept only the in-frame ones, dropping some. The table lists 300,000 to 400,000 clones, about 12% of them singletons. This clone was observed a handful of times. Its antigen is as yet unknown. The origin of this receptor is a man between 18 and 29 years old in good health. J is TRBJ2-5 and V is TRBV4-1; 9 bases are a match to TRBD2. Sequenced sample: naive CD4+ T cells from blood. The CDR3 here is CASSPNAVAGVETQYF. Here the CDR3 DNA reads TGCGCCAGCAGCCCTAATGCGGTAGCGGGGGTGGAGACCCAGTACTTC.